The TCR beta chain under discussion was sequenced for a study of identical twins. V lost 7 bases, J lost 4 bases, and 14 bases lay in between. The CDR3 is 14 residues long. TCRdb passed the 5' RACE reads through MiXCR, listing each CDR3 protein once. The sample consists of hundreds of thousands of distinct CDR3 sequences, less than 9% of them appearing once. These data also formed part of another study, on yellow fever vaccine responses in identical twins.

This chain uses TRBV12-3 or TRBV12-4 with TRBJ1-3; D not resolved. This receptor was identified in a woman under 30 in good health. The material sequenced was memory (CD45RO+) T cells sorted from blood. CDR3 sequence: CASTNQGFGNTIYF. DNA for the CDR3: TGTGCCAGCACTAATCAAGGGTTCGGAAACACCATATATTTT.